This entry is about one TCR beta chain. Antigen: not known. The authors processed graft tissue to release intraepithelial and lamina propria lymphocytes. Assay: immunoSEQ multiplex PCR; the TCRdb copy retains only in-frame clones and omits some. The table has nearly 15,000 clones, around three fifths seen once. The CDR3 extends over 19 amino acids. CDR1 and CDR2 from the germline V gene are LNHDA and SQIVND (reference sequence). The V segment lost 1 base and the J segment 2 bases; nucleotides outside the gene matches: 6. The sample belongs to a study of graft-versus-host responses after intestinal transplantation. Study outcomes and limitations: Detected in recipient marrow were GvH clones, some of which were first observed in ileum or blood.

This chain links TRBV19 with TRBJ2-2; 14 bases line up with TRBD2. This TCR was sampled from a human patient who received an intestinal transplant, so some T cells may come from the graft donor. Sequencing was performed on ileum tissue, taken 524 days after transplant. Here the CDR3 reads CASSIGEGLAGANTGELFF. The CDR3 coding sequence is TGTGCCAGTAGTATAGGGGAGGGACTAGCGGGGGCAAACACCGGGGAGCTGTTTTTT.